The 19 T cell receptor beta chains below were found in one sample sequenced in a study of T-cell reconstitution after alpha-beta-depleted transplantation in children. As it was prepared, the TCRbeta library received unique molecular identifiers. TCRdb analysed the PCR reads with MiXCR anew, one entry per CDR3 protein. This table holds under 85,000 distinct CDR3 sequences, 15% to 20% found once. The source was PBMCs, mostly from graft donor cells, collected 360 days after TCRalphabeta/CD19-depleted stem cell transplant. The receptors here all came from a male patient between 2 and 10 years old who had a stem cell transplant for acute lymphoblastic leukemia, so the T cells may come from the graft donor.

In its sample, this clonotype was seen many times. V and J are TRBV20-1 and TRBJ2-1, with 10 bases aligning to TRBD2. Per the germline V gene, CDR1 is DFQATT and CDR2 is SNEGSKA (reference sequence). The CDR3 contains 14 residues. V was pared by 1 base and J by 8 bases, with 5 bases of the junction left unmatched. In nucleotides, the CDR3 is TGCAGTGCTAGAGGACCCCTAGCGGGAGATGAGCAGTTCTTC. It encodes CSARGPLAGDEQFF.

The chain carries TRBV12-3 or TRBV12-4 and TRBJ2-2, with unresolved D. The CDR3 contains 15 residues. V lost 7 bases and J lost 1, with 13 bases in between. This CDR3 reads CASTVSVWNTGELFF. The CDR3 DNA is TGTGCCAGCACCGTCTCGGTATGGAACACCGGGGAGCTGTTTTTT.

The chain couples TRBV7-9 to TRBJ2-5; D gene ambiguous. The CDR3 has 14 residues. From germline, CDR1 is SEHNR and CDR2 FQNEAQ (reference sequence). V shed 1 base and J shed 5 bases, with 11 bases lying between them. This CDR3 is CASSLEGSRETQYF. The CDR3 DNA reads as TGTGCCAGCAGCTTAGAGGGTTCCCGGGAGACCCAGTACTTC.

This clonotype was detected ten times or more. V usage is TRBV12-3 or TRBV12-4 and J usage is TRBJ2-1, with 10 nucleotides matching TRBD2. The junction had 17 bases not matched to a gene; V was cut back by 5 bases and J by 1 base. The CDR3 is 20 residues long. For the CDR3, the DNA is TGTGCCAGCAGTCCTTCTAGGGCTAGCGGGAGCTTACTATCCTACAATGAGCAGTTCTTC. Translation gives CASSPSRASGSLLSYNEQFF.

V is TRBV27 and J is TRBJ2-3; possible D gene TRBD2, 6 bases. With 5 bases removed from V and 1 base from J, the gap between germline ends came to 16 bases. In germline, CDR1 is MNHEY, CDR2 SMNVEV (reference sequence). This CDR3 spans 16 amino acids. The chain's CDR3 is CASSSRRLGGTDTQYF. CDR3 DNA: TGTGCCAGCAGTAGTCGGAGACTAGGGGGCACAGATACGCAGTATTTT.

The chain recombines TRBV19 with TRBJ2-2; D not resolved. There are 15 residues in the CDR3. Germline CDR1 is LNHDA and CDR2 is SQIVND (reference sequence). Trimming removed 1 base from V and 5 bases from J, with 11 bases in between. CDR3: CASSIGPRQTGELFF. The CDR3 DNA reads as TGTGCCAGTAGTATAGGTCCTCGTCAGACCGGGGAGCTGTTTTTT. The full variable domain, rest sourced from reference TRBV19 and TRBJ2-2, is DGGITQSPKYLFRKEGQNVTLSCEQNLNHDAMYWYRQDPGQGLRLIYYSQIVNDFQKGDIAEGYSVSREKKESFPLTVTSAQKNPTAFYLCASSIGPRQTGELFFGEGSRLTVL.

The rearrangement uses TRBV4-1 and TRBJ2-7, with D perhaps TRBD2 (5 bases). Germline assignment: CDR1 MGHRA and CDR2 YSYEKL. The V gene lost 0 bases and the J gene lost 2 bases, with 23 bases spanning the gap. The CDR3 loop spans 19 amino acids. CDR3 nucleotide sequence: TGCGCCAGCAGCCAAGATGCGGGCAGGATGGAGCGATGGCCCTACGAGCAGTACTTC. This encodes CASSQDAGRMERWPYEQYF.

The rearrangement links TRBV6-2 or TRBV6-3 to TRBJ2-2, with D possibly matching TRBD2 (5 bases). Trimming stripped 6 bases from V and 5 bases from J, with 16 bases between. This CDR3 has 15 amino acids. CDR1 and CDR2 (germline): MNHEY, SVGEGT. The CDR3 DNA sequence: TGTGCCAGCAGAACTAGGATTGTGGGAACCGGGGAGCTGTTTTTT. Its protein is CASRTRIVGTGELFF.

This clonotype has at least ten counts. The chain has TRBV20-1 and TRBJ1-1; tentatively, D is TRBD1 (5 bases). Germline V lookup: CDR1 DFQATT, CDR2 SNEGSKA (reference sequence). The CDR3 runs to 15 residues. The germline V and J ends were trimmed by 5 bases and 0 bases, with 16 bases remaining between them. The CDR3 reads CSAYPTARLNTEAFF. The DNA for the CDR3 is TGCAGTGCTTATCCGACAGCTAGATTGAACACTGAAGCTTTCTTT.

In its sample, this clonotype ranks as medium-sized (0.01 to 0.1%). The J gene is TRBJ2-7, the V gene TRBV9; D possibly corresponds to TRBD1 (6 bases). The CDR3 is 14 residues long. Trimming pared 2 bases from V and 4 bases from J, leaving 13 bases between. Germline V gives CDR1 SGDLS, CDR2 YYNGEE. The CDR3 reads CASSVTGQGYEQYF. The DNA of the CDR3 is TGTGCCAGCAGCGTTACGGGACAAGGATACGAGCAGTACTTC.

This clonotype was observed a handful of times. This sequence joins TRBV20-1 and TRBJ2-3; D unresolved. The germline V and J ends were trimmed by 3 bases and 3 bases, with 13 bases remaining between them. The germline V gene has CDR1 DFQATT and CDR2 SNEGSKA (reference sequence). There are 14 residues in the CDR3. CDR3 protein: CSARRSSWTDTQYF. The CDR3 DNA reads TGCAGTGCTAGGCGCTCAAGTTGGACAGATACGCAGTATTTT.

The rearrangement uses TRBV7-9 and TRBJ1-2; D gene unclear. Per germline, CDR1 SEHNR and CDR2 FQNEAQ (reference sequence). CDR3 size: 13 residues. V lost 5 bases and J 3 bases, leaving 10 bases between the germline ends. DNA of the CDR3: TGTGCCAGCAGCGAAGGGTTTGACTATGGCTACACCTTC. Its protein product is CASSEGFDYGYTF.

This clonotype was seen more than once but under ten times. The rearrangement uses TRBV4-1 and TRBJ2-1, with 11 bases aligning to TRBD1. V was clipped by 2 bases and J by 4 bases; unmatched bases: 7. Germline V CDR1 and CDR2: MGHRA, YSYEKL. The CDR3 is 17 residues long. This CDR3 reads CASSQHPGTGGYNEQFF. The CDR3 DNA reads TGCGCCAGCAGCCAACATCCCGGGACAGGGGGGTACAATGAGCAGTTCTTC.

This clonotype was found a few times. V is TRBV3-1 and J is TRBJ2-7; maybe TRBD2 (5 bases). The CDR3 is 15 amino acids. In germline, CDR1 is LGHDT, CDR2 YNNKEL (reference sequence). V lost 4 bases, J lost 2 bases, and 15 bases lay in between. CDR3 bases: TGTGCCAGCAGCCCAAGGGAGCGGAGACCCTACGAGCAGTACTTC. Translating it yields CASSPRERRPYEQYF.

This clonotype occurred once. The chain couples TRBV11-2 to TRBJ2-7; 7 bases map to TRBD1. CDR1 and CDR2 from the germline V gene are SGHAT and FQNNGV. Germline trimming cut 5 bases from V and 2 bases from J; bases unmatched to any gene: 9. The length of the CDR3 is 15 residues. The CDR3 spells CASSRRTGPAYEQYF. CDR3 nucleotide sequence: TGTGCCAGCAGCCGGCGGACAGGACCCGCCTACGAGCAGTACTTC.

The chain links TRBV2 to TRBJ2-1; D call uncertain. Per the germline V gene, CDR1 is SNHLY and CDR2 is FYNNEI. The CDR3 is 13 residues long. V dropped 1 base and J dropped 4 bases, with 5 bases sitting between them. In DNA form, the CDR3 reads TGTGCCAGCAGTGAAGACGGTTACAATGAGCAGTTCTTC. This sequence encodes CASSEDGYNEQFF.

The chain recombines TRBV2 with TRBJ1-1; D uncertain. CDR1 and CDR2 from the germline V gene are SNHLY and FYNNEI. The CDR3 has 12 amino acids. V gave up 6 bases and J gave up 4 bases, with 9 bases separating them. The DNA of the CDR3 is TGTGCCAGCAGGGACTTTTTCACTGAAGCTTTCTTT. It yields the protein CASRDFFTEAFF.

This clonotype was counted between two and nine times. The chain joins TRBV5-1 to TRBJ2-5, with a weak D call TRBD2 (5 bases). The germline V gene has CDR1 SGHRS and CDR2 YFSETQ. With 3 bases removed from V and 2 bases from J, the gap between germline ends came to 11 bases. There are 14 residues in the CDR3. The CDR3 loop reads CASSSGLGQETQYF. In DNA form, the CDR3 reads TGCGCCAGCAGCTCTGGACTGGGACAAGAGACCCAGTACTTC.

The V call is TRBV6-5, the J call TRBJ2-1; D uncertain. With 4 bases removed from V and 1 base from J, the gap between germline ends came to 8 bases. This CDR3 spans 14 amino acids. In germline, CDR1 is MNHEY, CDR2 SVGAGI. Here the CDR3 reads CASSSPLSYNEQFF. The CDR3 DNA sequence: TGTGCCAGCAGTTCTCCGTTGTCCTACAATGAGCAGTTCTTC.